This entry describes one TCR beta chain. The antigen remains unidentified. The source of the sample is a study of CD8 T cells in ankylosing spondylitis. Regarding the study as a whole: Disease-linked clones were CD8+ and relatively rare in peripheral blood. Within matched ankylosing spondylitis synovial fluid, disease-linked clones were reportedly significantly enriched. Ankylosing spondylitis blood appeared to be characterized by a TCR beta motif of eight highly homologous variants. There were earlier reports of some motif variants in reactive arthritis synovial fluid and blood.

V shed 5 bases and J 0 bases; nucleotides not matched to a gene: 8. The CDR3 is made up of 16 amino acids. TCR beta libraries were made by quantitative 5'-RACE with molecular barcodes. Each CDR3 protein is one row after TCRdb ran MiXCR on the 5' RACE reads. The sample shows under 850,000 distinct CDR3 sequences, over 15% of them seen only once. The receptor was derived from a male donor with ankylosing spondylitis. The source material was blood, either unsorted or a sorted T cell fraction (not recorded which). The V call is TRBV12-3 or TRBV12-4, the J call TRBJ2-7; 9 nucleotides agree with TRBD1. This CDR3 is CASSPTGQGLSYEQYF. CDR3 coding DNA: TGTGCCAGCAGTCCCACGGGACAGGGACTCTCCTACGAGCAGTACTTC.